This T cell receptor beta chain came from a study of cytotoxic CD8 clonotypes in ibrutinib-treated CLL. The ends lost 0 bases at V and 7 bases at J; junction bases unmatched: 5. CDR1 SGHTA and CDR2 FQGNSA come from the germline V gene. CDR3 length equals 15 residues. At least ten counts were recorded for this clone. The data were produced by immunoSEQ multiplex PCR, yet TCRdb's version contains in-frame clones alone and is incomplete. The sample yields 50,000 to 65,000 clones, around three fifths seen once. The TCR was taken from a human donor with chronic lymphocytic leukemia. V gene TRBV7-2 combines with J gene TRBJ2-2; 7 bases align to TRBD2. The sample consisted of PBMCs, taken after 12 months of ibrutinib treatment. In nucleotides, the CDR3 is TGTGCCAGCAGCTTAGCCGGGACTAATAACGGGGAGCTGTTTTTT. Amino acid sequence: CASSLAGTNNGELFF. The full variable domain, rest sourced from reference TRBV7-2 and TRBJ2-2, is GAGVSQSPSNKVTEKGKDVELRCDPISGHTALYWYRQSLGQGLEFLIYFQGNSAPDKSGLPSDRFSAERTGGSVSTLTIQRTQQEDSAVYLCASSLAGTNNGELFFGEGSRLTVL.